The sequence of this T cell receptor (beta chain) was determined in a study of blood T cell repertoires in COVID-19. The wider study: COVID-19 samples collected from the United States, Italy and Spain covered acute and convalescent phases. The analysed material was cDNA or gDNA that came from T cells, B-cell-depleted T cells, or PBMCs.

This clone has only one observation. The CDR3 has 11 residues. The V gene's germline CDR1 is DFQATT and CDR2 SNEGSKA (reference sequence). V was cut by 4 bases and J by 4 bases, with 5 bases left in between. Authors' processing steps: The assay estimated nucleated cells by amplifying reference gene primers. The protocol was immunoSEQ multiplex PCR, while the TCRdb copy is restricted to in-frame clones and leaves out a portion. The D gene and trimming were derived from the DNA, and the V and J assignments and clone size from that table. The sample lists about 210,000 clones; 83% were seen once. The clonotype originates from a middle-aged woman with active or convalescent COVID-19. The chain carries TRBV20-1 and TRBJ2-1; D possibly corresponds to TRBD1 (5 bases). Sequenced: peripheral blood. The CDR3 region is CSATGYNEQFF. The CDR3 nucleotides read TGCAGTGCTACAGGGTACAATGAGCAGTTCTTC.